This note documents a single T cell receptor (beta chain) sequence. Original handling: Estimation of nucleated cell counts was performed using reference gene primer amplification. Measured with immunoSEQ multiplex PCR; TCRdb has only the in-frame clones, and not every one. V and J calls and clone size are those listed in that table; D and trimming were worked out from the DNA. The table shows under 250,000 clones, with around 88% occurring only once. After removal of 3 bases from V and 3 bases from J, the junction contained 4 bases not matched to a gene. The CDR3 contains 15 residues. Germline CDR1 is KGHSH and CDR2 is LQKENI. Seattle enrolled patients during active infection and tracked them longitudinally. These data belong to a study of blood T cell repertoires in COVID-19. About the study: COVID-19 samples, acute and convalescent, were from the United States, Italy and Spain. In each case, the material was cDNA or gDNA derived from T cells, B-cell-depleted T cells, or PBMCs.

The specimen was peripheral blood. V gene TRBV18 combines with J gene TRBJ2-3, with TRBD2 identical over 9 bases. This clonotype was sampled from a woman in her 30s with COVID-19, enrolled during active disease. CDR3: CASSPVAGETDTQYF. CDR3 DNA: TGTGCCAGCTCACCCGTAGCGGGAGAGACAGATACGCAGTATTTT. Full variable domain (missing parts from reference TRBV18 and TRBJ2-3): NAGVMQNPRHLVRRRGQEARLRCSPMKGHSHVYWYRQLPEEGLKFMVYLQKENIIDESGMPKERFSAEFPKEGPSILRIQQVVRGDSAAYFCASSPVAGETDTQYFGPGTRLTVL.